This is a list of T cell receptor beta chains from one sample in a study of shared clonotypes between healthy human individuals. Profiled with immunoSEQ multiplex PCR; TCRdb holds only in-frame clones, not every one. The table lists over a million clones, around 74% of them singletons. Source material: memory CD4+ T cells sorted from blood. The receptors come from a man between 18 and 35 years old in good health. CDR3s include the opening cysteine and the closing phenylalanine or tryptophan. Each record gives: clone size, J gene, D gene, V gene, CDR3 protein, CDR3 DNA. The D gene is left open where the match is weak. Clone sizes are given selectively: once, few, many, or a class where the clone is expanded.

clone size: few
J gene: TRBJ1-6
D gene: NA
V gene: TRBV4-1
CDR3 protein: CASSQVAQGNNSPLHF
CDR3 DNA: TGCGCCAGCAGCCAAGTCGCCCAGGGGAATAATTCACCCCTCCACTTT

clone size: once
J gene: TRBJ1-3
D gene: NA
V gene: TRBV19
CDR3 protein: CASGIPGNTIYF
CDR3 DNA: TGTGCCAGTGGGATACCTGGAAACACCATATATTTT

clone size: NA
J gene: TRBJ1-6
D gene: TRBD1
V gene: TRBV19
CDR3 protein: CASTWTGSSPLHF
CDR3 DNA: TGTGCCAGTACGTGGACAGGGAGCTCACCCCTCCACTTT

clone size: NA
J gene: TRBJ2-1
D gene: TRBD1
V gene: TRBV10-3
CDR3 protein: CAISRDSLNGQFF
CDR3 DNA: TGTGCCATCAGTCGGGACAGCCTTAATGGGCAGTTCTTC

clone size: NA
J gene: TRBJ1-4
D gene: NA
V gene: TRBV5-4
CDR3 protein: CASSLVGYGGNEKLFF
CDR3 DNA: TGTGCCAGCAGCTTGGTGGGCTACGGAGGTAATGAAAAACTGTTTTTT

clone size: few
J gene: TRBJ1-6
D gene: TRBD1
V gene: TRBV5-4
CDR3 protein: CASSLDRTGGSPLHF
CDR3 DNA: TGTGCCAGCAGCTTGGACCGGACAGGGGGATCACCCCTCCACTTT

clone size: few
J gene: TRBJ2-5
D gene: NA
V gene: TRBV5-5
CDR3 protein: CASSPQGPETQYF
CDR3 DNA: TGTGCCAGCAGCCCTCAGGGTCCGGAGACCCAGTACTTC

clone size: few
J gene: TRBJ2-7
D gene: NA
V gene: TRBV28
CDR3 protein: CASSRSRAVANYEQYF
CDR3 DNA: TGTGCCAGCAGCCGCTCTAGGGCAGTCGCTAACTACGAGCAGTACTTC

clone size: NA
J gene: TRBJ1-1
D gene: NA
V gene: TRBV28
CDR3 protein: CASSLNDVAARAFF
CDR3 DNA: TGTGCCAGCAGTTTAAACGACGTGGCAGCCCGAGCTTTCTTT

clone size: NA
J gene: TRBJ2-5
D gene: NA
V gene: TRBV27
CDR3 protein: CASSHRGRETQYF
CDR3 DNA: TGTGCCAGCAGTCACCGGGGCCGGGAGACCCAGTACTTC

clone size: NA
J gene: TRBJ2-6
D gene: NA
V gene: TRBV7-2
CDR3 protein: CASGKRGIIAGANVLTF
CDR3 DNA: TGTGCCAGCGGTAAAAGGGGAATAATAGCCGGGGCCAACGTCCTGACTTTC

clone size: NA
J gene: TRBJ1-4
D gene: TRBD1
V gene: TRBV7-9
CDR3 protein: CASSLEQGAGEKLFF
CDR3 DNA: TGTGCCAGCAGCTTGGAACAGGGGGCAGGCGAAAAACTGTTTTTT